These 29 T cell receptor beta chains came from one sample sequenced in a study of cytomegalovirus exposure and HLA in healthy donors. This PCR relied on a set of 60 Vbeta primers and 13 Jbeta primers. The data were produced by immunoSEQ multiplex PCR, yet TCRdb's version contains in-frame clones alone and is incomplete. The sample table sets out tens of thousands of clones. The sequenced sample consisted of PBMCs. The receptors here all came from a man aged 45-60 years in good health and CMV-seropositive.

The V call is TRBV28, the J call TRBJ1-2; 11 nucleotides match TRBD1. Germline CDR1 reads MDHEN; CDR2 reads SYDVKM. V trimming: 4 bases; J trimming: 8 bases; junction bases outside the gene matches: 9. This CDR3 contains 15 residues. CDR3 bases: TGTGCCAGCAGTTCCTACGGACAGGGGGCGCGAGGCTACACCTTC. Translated, it gives CASSSYGQGARGYTF.

The CDR3 is CASSPGRNTEAFF. The DNA for the CDR3 is TGTGCCAGCAGTCCCGGGAGGAACACTGAAGCTTTCTTT. The genes are TRBV28 and TRBJ1-1; D is unresolved. V shed 5 bases and J shed 1 base, with 8 bases lying between them. The CDR3 spans 13 residues. The germline V gene has CDR1 MDHEN and CDR2 SYDVKM.

The V and J genes are TRBV19 and TRBJ2-2; TRBD1 agrees at 10 bases. V dropped 6 bases and J dropped 5; count of bases not matched to a gene: 3. This CDR3 is 14 amino acids long. Per germline, CDR1 LNHDA and CDR2 SQIVND (reference sequence). This CDR3 reads CASRRQGATGELFF. CDR3 DNA sequence: TGTGCCAGTAGGAGACAGGGGGCGACCGGGGAGCTGTTTTTT.

The chain carries TRBV28 and TRBJ1-5; maybe TRBD1 (5 bases). V was shortened by 8 bases and J by 3 bases, with 17 bases between the two germline ends. Germline V gene lookup returns CDR1 MDHEN and CDR2 SYDVKM. CDR3 length: 15 amino acids. CDR3 DNA sequence: TGTGCCAGCCTCCCGGGAGGGGTTTACAATCAGCCCCAGCATTTT. Translated: CASLPGGVYNQPQHF. Full variable domain (rest looked up from reference TRBV28 and TRBJ1-5): DVKVTQSSRYLVKRTGEKVFLECVQDMDHENMFWYRQDPGLGLRLIYFSYDVKMKEKGDIPEGYSVSREKKERFSLILESASTNQTSMYLCASLPGGVYNQPQHFGDGTRLSIL.

The chain recombines TRBV4-3 with TRBJ1-3; 10 positions match TRBD1. J lost 2 bases, V lost 4 bases, and 5 bases had no gene match. The CDR3 sequence is 16 residues long. Germline CDR1 and CDR2: LGHNA and YSLEER. CDR3 in amino acids: CASSPSGTGAGNTIYF. The CDR3 DNA reads as TGCGCCAGCAGCCCCAGTGGGACAGGGGCTGGAAACACCATATATTTT.

This chain joins TRBV6-5 and TRBJ2-1; TRBD2 matches at 10 bases. CDR1 and CDR2 (germline): MNHEY, SVGAGI. Germline trimming cut 5 bases from V and 4 bases from J; bases unmatched to any gene: 5. The CDR3 consists of 15 residues. CDR3 bases: TGTGCCAGCAGTCTAGCGGGAGCCCCTTACAATGAGCAGTTCTTC. As protein: CASSLAGAPYNEQFF.

The chain uses TRBV18 and TRBJ1-1; D is possibly TRBD1 (5 bases). Germline loops: CDR1 KGHSH, CDR2 LQKENI. Trimming removed 5 bases from V and 6 bases from J, with 22 bases in between. This CDR3 region has 16 residues. The CDR3 DNA is TGTGCCAGCTCAGTCGCCTGGGTCGGCGGGGGGGCTGAAGCTTTCTTT. The encoded protein is CASSVAWVGGGAEAFF. The full variable domain, rest sourced from reference TRBV18 and TRBJ1-1, is NAGVMQNPRHLVRRRGQEARLRCSPMKGHSHVYWYRQLPEEGLKFMVYLQKENIIDESGMPKERFSAEFPKEGPSILRIQQVVRGDSAAYFCASSVAWVGGGAEAFFGQGTRLTVV.

The chain is built from TRBV11-2 and TRBJ2-1; the match to TRBD2 covers 8 bases. CDR3 length equals 15 residues. After removal of 3 bases from V and 5 bases from J, the junction contained 6 bases not matched to a gene. Germline V gene lookup returns CDR1 SGHAT and CDR2 FQNNGV. CDR3 residues: CASSFSGRKNNEQFF. The CDR3 DNA sequence: TGTGCCAGCAGCTTCAGCGGGAGAAAGAACAATGAGCAGTTCTTC.

The rearrangement joins TRBV4-2 to TRBJ2-1; 11 positions agree with TRBD2. Germline V gives CDR1 LGHNA, CDR2 YNFKEQ. CDR3 size: 17 residues. J lost 4 bases, V lost 3 bases, and 8 bases had no gene match. This CDR3 reads CASSQLAGGFDYNEQFF. The CDR3 coding sequence is TGTGCCAGCAGCCAGCTAGCGGGGGGTTTCGATTACAATGAGCAGTTCTTC.

V usage is TRBV19 and J usage is TRBJ1-5, with 11 bases fitting TRBD1. The CDR3 contains 19 residues. The germline V gene has CDR1 LNHDA and CDR2 SQIVND (reference sequence). V trimming: 2 bases; J trimming: 2 bases; junction bases outside the gene matches: 11. The chain's CDR3 is CASSIRRTGGLRGNQPQHF. CDR3 bases: TGTGCCAGTAGTATAAGAAGGACAGGGGGCCTTAGGGGCAATCAGCCCCAGCATTTT.

DNA for the CDR3: TGTGCCAGCTCACCACCGGAGGGGACCTACGAGCAGTACTTC. It is translated as CASSPPEGTYEQYF. V gene TRBV18 combines with J gene TRBJ2-7; D might be TRBD2 (6 bases). Germline CDR1 is KGHSH and CDR2 is LQKENI. Trimming cost V 0 bases and J 2 bases, with 8 bases left between them. There are 14 residues in the CDR3.

About this clone: The same CDR3 is also encoded by other DNA sequences in this sample. The gene calls are TRBV7-2 and TRBJ1-6; possibly TRBD1 for D (5 bases). V was shortened by 3 bases and J by 7 bases, with 13 bases between the two germline ends. Germline V gene sequence: CDR1 SGHTA, CDR2 FQGNSA. The CDR3 extends over 15 amino acids. CDR3 sequence: CASSFIGVGNSPLHF. The DNA for the CDR3 is TGTGCCAGCAGCTTCATAGGGGTGGGGAATTCACCCCTCCACTTT.

V is TRBV27 and J is TRBJ1-1; D possibly corresponds to TRBD1 (5 bases). Germline-derived CDR1 and CDR2 are MNHEY and SMNVEV (reference sequence). This CDR3 is 13 amino acids long. V was clipped by 4 bases and J by 7 bases, with 13 bases between them. The CDR3 bases are TGTGCCAGCAGTTCGAATCCCCAGGGTGAAGCTTTCTTT. Translated: CASSSNPQGEAFF.

Note on this clone: A read error may account for a junction end that differs from germline. The chain is built from TRBV29-1 and TRBJ2-1; D is unresolved. The CDR3 length is 14 residues. Germline CDR1 SQVTM, CDR2 ANQGSEA. The CDR3 DNA reads as TGCAGCGTTGAAGCAGTGGGCTCCGACAATGAGCAGTTCTTC. Amino acid sequence: CSVEAVGSDNEQFF.

DNA for the CDR3: TGTGCCATCCGCGAGGGCGGCTCCTACAATGAGCAGTTCTTC. Amino acid sequence: CAIREGGSYNEQFF. V usage is TRBV10-3 and J usage is TRBJ2-1, with a possible D match to TRBD2 (5 bases). This CDR3 has 14 residues. CDR1 ENHRY and CDR2 SYGVKD come from the germline V gene. Trimming removed 8 bases at V and 0 bases at J, with 11 bases between.

The CDR3, as DNA: TGTGCCAGCAGTGAAGGGAGACAGGGGAGGGTTGAAGCTTTCTTT. Protein product: CASSEGRQGRVEAFF. The chain combines TRBV2 with TRBJ1-1, with 8 positions matching TRBD1. This CDR3 region has 15 residues. Germline V gene sequence: CDR1 SNHLY, CDR2 FYNNEI. V trimming: 1 base; J trimming: 7 bases; junction bases outside the gene matches: 8.

The CDR3 DNA reads as TGTGCCAGCAGCTTGGGGAGAGACTATGGCTACACCTTC. It codes for CASSLGRDYGYTF. The chain carries TRBV5-8 and TRBJ1-2; no definite D call. V lost 0 bases and J 3 bases, leaving 6 bases between the germline ends. Germline V gene lookup returns CDR1 SGHTS and CDR2 YDEGEE. The CDR3 contains 13 residues.

V gene TRBV5-4 combines with J gene TRBJ2-5; TRBD1 matches at 12 bases. Unmatched junction bases numbered 7, after V lost 4 bases and J lost 6 bases. There are 15 residues in the CDR3. Per germline, CDR1 SGHNT and CDR2 YYREEE (reference sequence). CDR3 nucleotide sequence: TGTGCCAGCAGCCCGGGACAGGGGGCGCGAAAGACCCAGTACTTC. Translating gives CASSPGQGARKTQYF.

The gene calls are TRBV6-5 and TRBJ2-2, with TRBD1 matching over 8 bases. V shed 6 bases, J shed 4 bases, and the junction held 4 bases outside the gene matches. CDR3 length: 14 residues. Germline CDR1 is MNHEY and CDR2 is SVGAGI. The CDR3 DNA sequence: TGTGCCAGCAGGGGCACAGGGGGCACCGGGGAGCTGTTTTTT. Encoded protein: CASRGTGGTGELFF.

V and J are TRBV5-6 and TRBJ1-2; D unclear. CDR1 SGHDT and CDR2 YYEEEE come from the germline V gene. The V end lost 4 bases, the J end lost 4 bases, and 11 bases lay between the germline ends. The CDR3 extends over 13 amino acids. CDR3 nucleotides: TGTGCCAGCAGCGGCGGATTTATCTATGGCTACACCTTC. It translates to CASSGGFIYGYTF.

The V gene is TRBV5-1, the J gene TRBJ1-4; TRBD1 agrees at 8 bases. The CDR3 has 14 amino acids. Losses at the gene ends were 4 bases for V and 4 bases for J; bases not matched to a gene: 3. Germline V gene sequence: CDR1 SGHRS, CDR2 YFSETQ. The CDR3 region has the DNA TGCGCCAGCAGCCCCGGACAGGGTAATGAAAAACTGTTTTTT. This encodes CASSPGQGNEKLFF. The whole variable domain, remainder taken from reference TRBV5-1 and TRBJ1-4, is KAGVTQTPRYLIKTRGQQVTLSCSPISGHRSVSWYQQTPGQGLQFLFEYFSETQRNKGNFPGRFSGRQFSNSRSEMNVSTLELGDSALYLCASSPGQGNEKLFFGSGTQLSVL.

This rearrangement joins TRBV5-6 to TRBJ2-7, with 7 bases lining up with TRBD1. J was trimmed by 3 bases and V by 1 base; bases with no gene match: 4. CDR3 length: 14 residues. CDR1 SGHDT and CDR2 YYEEEE come from the germline V gene. The CDR3 DNA reads TGTGCCAGCAGCTTGACAGGGGCCCACTACGAGCAGTACTTC. Translating gives CASSLTGAHYEQYF.

This rearrangement joins TRBV2 to TRBJ1-4; a possible D gene is TRBD1 (6 bases). V lost 6 bases and J 7 bases, leaving 12 bases between the germline ends. CDR3 length: 13 amino acids. From germline, CDR1 is SNHLY and CDR2 FYNNEI. The CDR3 DNA sequence: TGTGCCAGCAGACCACAGGGACGTGAAAAACTGTTTTTT. Translating it yields CASRPQGREKLFF.

The chain has TRBV5-4 and TRBJ2-5; 9 nucleotides agree with TRBD1. The trim removed 4 bases at V and 4 bases at J, leaving 11 bases unmatched. This CDR3 has 16 residues. CDR1 is SGHNT, CDR2 YYREEE, per germline (reference sequence). In DNA form, the CDR3 reads TGTGCCAGCAGCCCGGGACAGGGTGGAAGTGGAGAGACCCAGTACTTC. Residues: CASSPGQGGSGETQYF.

This sequence joins TRBV11-3 and TRBJ2-2, with D maybe TRBD1 (6 bases). The CDR3 runs to 15 residues. Germline V gene data show CDR1 as SGHNT and CDR2 as YENEEA. Trimming took off 3 bases at V and 8 bases at J, with 16 bases between the two ends. The CDR3 loop reads CASSFGGLSSGELFF. DNA for the CDR3: TGTGCCAGCAGCTTTGGGGGCCTTAGCAGTGGGGAGCTGTTTTTT.

This chain joins TRBV2 and TRBJ1-1; D is possibly TRBD1 (6 bases). Germline CDR1 SNHLY, CDR2 FYNNEI. V was trimmed by 10 bases and J by 1 base, leaving 16 bases between them. This CDR3 is built from 14 residues. The CDR3 is CATHGGPKNTEAFF. CDR3 coding DNA: TGTGCCACCCACGGGGGGCCAAAGAACACTGAAGCTTTCTTT.

The rearrangement uses TRBV18 and TRBJ1-3; D not resolved. The CDR3 totals 14 residues. V was shortened by 3 bases and J by 0 bases, with 6 bases between the two germline ends. The germline gives CDR1 KGHSH, CDR2 LQKENI. In DNA form, the CDR3 reads TGTGCCAGCTCACCCGCCTACTCTGGAAACACCATATATTTT. Translation: CASSPAYSGNTIYF. Based on the CDR3 plus reference TRBV18 and TRBJ1-3, the full variable domain is NAGVMQNPRHLVRRRGQEARLRCSPMKGHSHVYWYRQLPEEGLKFMVYLQKENIIDESGMPKERFSAEFPKEGPSILRIQQVVRGDSAAYFCASSPAYSGNTIYFGEGSWLTVV.

The chain links TRBV2 to TRBJ1-1, with D perhaps matching TRBD1 (5 bases). V gave up 4 bases and J gave up 6 bases, with 12 bases separating them. The germline CDR1 and CDR2 sequences are SNHLY and FYNNEI. This CDR3 has 13 residues. The CDR3 DNA is TGTGCCAGCAGTGCAAGGGGACTAGCTGAAGCTTTCTTT. The encoded protein is CASSARGLAEAFF.

V is TRBV9 and J is TRBJ2-5; D unresolved. Trimming removed 0 bases from V and 1 base from J, with 10 bases in between. Per germline, CDR1 SGDLS and CDR2 YYNGEE. The CDR3 sequence is 15 residues long. The CDR3 loop reads CASSVGVQPQETQYF. CDR3 bases: TGTGCCAGCAGCGTAGGTGTACAACCCCAAGAGACCCAGTACTTC.